The present entry profiles one TCR beta chain with its context. The record originates from a study of blood T cell repertoires in COVID-19. Study information: Acute-phase and convalescent COVID-19 samples originated in the United States, Italy and Spain. The analysed material was cDNA or gDNA that came from T cells, B-cell-depleted T cells, or PBMCs.

Per the study methods: Reference gene primer amplification yielded estimated nucleated cell counts. Only in-frame clones appear in the TCRdb table, and some are missing; sequencing was by immunoSEQ multiplex PCR. V and J calls plus clone size are reproduced from that table; the DNA served to infer D and trimming. The sample has about 52,000 clones; about nine tenths are singletons. The CDR3 covers 15 residues. Germline lookup yields CDR1 MNHEY and CDR2 SVGAGI. The V and J ends lost 2 bases and 8 bases, in that order; junction bases with no gene match: 9. The rearrangement joins TRBV6-5 to TRBJ2-1; 7 nucleotides agree with TRBD1. This clonotype originated in an elderly man with active or convalescent COVID-19. The sequenced sample was peripheral blood. The CDR3 region is CASSYAGDRDDEQFF. The CDR3 bases are TGTGCCAGCAGTTACGCAGGAGACAGGGATGATGAGCAGTTCTTC.